This is a list of T cell receptor beta chains from one sample in a study of blood T cell repertoires in COVID-19. The data were produced by immunoSEQ multiplex PCR, yet TCRdb's version contains in-frame clones alone and is incomplete. The sample includes over 85,000 clones, 70% to 90% seen only once; the top ten take 2% to 2.5%. Sequencing was carried out using peripheral blood. All receptors come from a man aged 45-65 years with active COVID-19. CDR3s include the opening cysteine and the closing phenylalanine or tryptophan. The D gene is left open where the match is weak. Only some rows state a clone size, as once, few, many or a class for expanded clones.

j_call	d_call	v_call	clone_size	cdr3_nt	cdr3_aa
TRBJ1-2	.	TRBV7-2	few	TGTGCCAGCAGCGTTCTAAATGGCTACACCTTC	CASSVLNGYTF
TRBJ1-1	.	TRBV29-1	.	TGCAGCGTTGAACGGGGTGGAACTGAAGCTTTCTTT	CSVERGGTEAFF
TRBJ1-2	TRBD1	TRBV30	once	TGTGCCTGGAGTGAAGGGACAGGGGAGGGCTCGGACTATGGCTACACCTTC	CAWSEGTGEGSDYGYTF
TRBJ2-7	.	TRBV5-4	.	TGTGCCAGCACCCCCCTCGGGGGTTCCTACGAGCAGTACTTC	CASTPLGGSYEQYF
TRBJ2-3	.	TRBV10-3	.	TGTGCCATCAGGCCCAGGGTAGGCACAGATACGCAGTATTTT	CAIRPRVGTDTQYF
TRBJ1-2	.	TRBV3-1/TRBV3-2	.	TGTGCCAGCAGCCAAGGGGCGTGGGGTGCGGGTGGCTACACCTTC	CASSQGAWGAGGYTF
TRBJ2-1	TRBD1	TRBV7-2	.	TGTGCCAGCAGCTTAGCGAGGGGGCTATGGAATGAGCAGTTCTTC	CASSLARGLWNEQFF
TRBJ1-3	.	TRBV11-2	once	TGTGCCAGCAGCGCAGGACACTCCTCTGGAAACACCATATATTTT	CASSAGHSSGNTIYF
TRBJ1-1	TRBD1	TRBV28	.	TGTGCCAGCAAAAGACCGGGACAGGCGGACACTGAAGCTTTCTTT	CASKRPGQADTEAFF
TRBJ1-2	.	TRBV7-2	.	TGTGCCAGCAGCCCTTCGACACAAACTAACTATGGCTACACCTTC	CASSPSTQTNYGYTF
TRBJ2-7	.	TRBV7-9	.	TGTGCCAGCAGCTTAGCAGGGGGCTACGAGCAGTACTTC	CASSLAGGYEQYF
TRBJ1-1	.	TRBV13	.	TGTGCCAGCAGCTTCGAGGTTAGGGGTACTGAAGCTTTCTTT	CASSFEVRGTEAFF
TRBJ2-1	.	TRBV19	.	TGTGCCAGTAGTACAGGCCCGGGGGAGCAGTTCTTC	CASSTGPGEQFF
TRBJ2-7	.	TRBV7-2	.	TGTGCCAGCAGCTTGAGCACAGGCAATAACTACGAGCAGTACTTC	CASSLSTGNNYEQYF
TRBJ1-3	TRBD1	TRBV15	once	TGTGCCACCAGCAGGACAGGGGGTGGAAACACCATATATTTT	CATSRTGGGNTIYF
TRBJ2-2	.	TRBV3-1/TRBV3-2	.	TGTGCCAGCAGCCAACTTAGAGGGGAGCTGTTTTTT	CASSQLRGELFF
TRBJ2-3	TRBD1	TRBV9	.	TGTGCCAGCAGCGTAGGGATCCAGGGGGTGAGAGATACGCAGTATTTT	CASSVGIQGVRDTQYF
TRBJ2-2	TRBD1	TRBV6-1	.	TGTGCCAGCAGATCCGGGACAGGGGAGATTTTT	CASRSGTGEIF
TRBJ1-2	.	TRBV5-4	few	TGTGCCAGCAGCGTGAGAACCGACTATGGCTACACCTTC	CASSVRTDYGYTF
TRBJ1-1	.	TRBV4-1	.	TGCGCCAGCAGCCAAGAAAGTACAGGGAACACTGAAGCTTTCTTT	CASSQESTGNTEAFF
TRBJ2-1	TRBD1	TRBV11-2	.	TGTGCCAGCAGCCTCCGGACAGGGGGGTACAATGAGCAGTTCTTC	CASSLRTGGYNEQFF
TRBJ2-7	.	TRBV27	.	TGTGCCAGCAGTTTGGGGGCGGGAGACGGAGATTTCTCCTACGAGCAGTACTTC	CASSLGAGDGDFSYEQYF
TRBJ2-1	TRBD2	TRBV9	.	TGTGCCAGCAGCGTAGCTATAGCGGGGGGGGTCCCTGAGCAGTTCTTC	CASSVAIAGGVPEQFF
TRBJ2-2	.	TRBV3-1/TRBV3-2	.	TGTGCCAGCAGCCCCAAGAGGAACAGGATTTGGGGCGGGGAGCTGTTTTTT	CASSPKRNRIWGGELFF
TRBJ2-5	.	TRBV7-2	once	TGTGCCAGCAGCCCCGGTTGGGAGACCCAGTACTTC	CASSPGWETQYF
TRBJ1-1	.	TRBV30	once	TGTGCCTGGAGTGTACAAGGGGTTAGTGAAGCTTTCTTT	CAWSVQGVSEAFF
TRBJ1-1	.	TRBV3-1/TRBV3-2	.	TGTGCCAGCAGCCAGTCGGGGTCCATGAACACTGAAGCTTTCTTT	CASSQSGSMNTEAFF
TRBJ2-3	.	TRBV5-1	.	TGCGCCAGCAGCCCAACTACTATCACAGATACGCAGTATTTT	CASSPTTITDTQYF
TRBJ2-7	.	TRBV7-2	once	TGTGCCAGCAGCTTAGATGGTTCTGGGGGGGCGCGGGACGAGCAGTACTTC	CASSLDGSGGARDEQYF
TRBJ2-6	.	TRBV5-1	.	TGCGCCAGCAGGATGGGCTCCGCGGGGTCTGGGGCCAACGTCCTGACTTTC	CASRMGSAGSGANVLTF
TRBJ2-1	TRBD1	TRBV7-3	.	TGTGCCAGCAGCCGAACTCCGGGACAGGGGTACAATGAGCAGTTCTTC	CASSRTPGQGYNEQFF
TRBJ2-1	TRBD2	TRBV25-1	once	TGTGCCACCGGGGCGGAGCGGGGACGCTCCTACAATGAGCAGTTCTTC	CATGAERGRSYNEQFF
TRBJ1-2	TRBD1	TRBV12-3/TRBV12-4	few	TGTGCCAGCGGGACAGGGATCGGCTATGGCTACACCTTC	CASGTGIGYGYTF
TRBJ2-7	.	TRBV1	.	TGCACCAGCAGCCAAAGGTGGGGGGGCTCCTACGAGCAGTACTTC	CTSSQRWGGSYEQYF
TRBJ2-3	TRBD2	TRBV5-1	.	TGCGCCAGCAGCTCCCCCCAAGCGGGGGGGCCAGCAGATACGCAGTATTTT	CASSSPQAGGPADTQYF
TRBJ2-7	TRBD1	TRBV5-4	.	TGTGCCAGCAGCTTTCCCGGGACAGGGTCGGTCGAGCAGTACTTC	CASSFPGTGSVEQYF
TRBJ1-4	.	TRBV28	.	TGTGCCAGCAGTACCTTAACGGGGCTGTTTTTT	CASSTLTGLFF
TRBJ2-2	TRBD2	TRBV29-1	.	TGCAGCGTCCGATGGGCTAGCGGGGGGGCCCACGGGGAGCTGTTTTTT	CSVRWASGGAHGELFF
TRBJ2-7	.	TRBV14	once	TGTGCCAGCAGCCCCCAGTGGGACAATTCCCCGGGGGAGCAGTACTTC	CASSPQWDNSPGEQYF
TRBJ2-6	TRBD1	TRBV7-3	.	TGTGCCAGCAGCTTGGGACAGGGGCTAGGGGCCAACGTCCTGACTTTC	CASSLGQGLGANVLTF
TRBJ1-2	.	TRBV4-1	.	TGCGCCAGCAGCCAAGACAGGGAGGGGAACTATGGCTACACCTTC	CASSQDREGNYGYTF
TRBJ2-1	.	TRBV9	.	TGTGCCAGCAGCGTAGAAGTCAGGGAGGTTGAGCAGTTCTTC	CASSVEVREVEQFF
TRBJ1-4	TRBD1	TRBV5-1	.	TGCGCCAGCAGCTTGGTGGGACAGTCGGACAATGAAAAACTGTTTTTT	CASSLVGQSDNEKLFF
TRBJ2-1	.	TRBV11-3	.	TGTGCCAGCAGCTTGGGGAGCAATGAGCAGTTCTTC	CASSLGSNEQFF
TRBJ2-3	.	TRBV6-5	.	TGTGCCAGCAGTTACTCCCTTGTCGGTCGAGATACGCAGTATTTT	CASSYSLVGRDTQYF
TRBJ2-7	TRBD2	TRBV9	.	TGTGCCAGCGCAGAACTAGCGGGGGTGGGAGAGCAGTACTTC	CASAELAGVGEQYF
TRBJ2-1	.	TRBV6-1	.	TGTGCCAGCAGTGAAGCGCGGGGCGATGAGCAGTTCTTC	CASSEARGDEQFF
TRBJ2-3	.	TRBV3-1/TRBV3-2	once	TGTGCCAGCAGCCAAGGCCCGCTGCTCGGAGGCACAGATACGCAGTATTTT	CASSQGPLLGGTDTQYF
TRBJ1-4	.	TRBV10-3	.	TGTGCCATCAGTGGGGGCCGGGGGGTAAACGAAAAACTGTTTTTT	CAISGGRGVNEKLFF
TRBJ2-2	.	TRBV5-4	.	TGTGCCAGCAGAGCTCCGAACACCGGGGAGCTGTTTTTT	CASRAPNTGELFF
TRBJ1-2	.	TRBV4-1	.	TGCGCCAGCAGCCAAGCAGGGAACTATGGCTACACCTTC	CASSQAGNYGYTF
TRBJ1-6	.	TRBV30	.	TGTGCTACTTCAGGGGATAATTCACCCCTCCACTTT	CATSGDNSPLHF
TRBJ1-2	TRBD1	TRBV11-3	once	TGTGCCAGCAGCTTAGGAGCGGGACAGGGGGTCTATGGCTACACCTTC	CASSLGAGQGVYGYTF
TRBJ2-5	.	TRBV5-4	once	TGTGCCAGCAGCTTGGCAGTTGACCCAGTCGGGGAGACCCAGTACTTC	CASSLAVDPVGETQYF
TRBJ1-5	.	TRBV18	.	TGTGCCAGCTCACCTGGACAGTATAGCAATCAGCCCCAGCATTTT	CASSPGQYSNQPQHF
TRBJ2-2	.	TRBV15	.	TGTGCCACCAGCAGAGTAGGGCCCGGGGGCACCGGGGAGCTGTTTTTT	CATSRVGPGGTGELFF
TRBJ2-2	TRBD1	TRBV5-1	.	TGCGCCAGCGGCCCTGACAGGGCCATCACCGGGGAGCTGTTTTTT	CASGPDRAITGELFF
TRBJ1-4	.	TRBV30	.	TGTGCCTGGAGATCTACTAATGAAAAACTGTTTTTT	CAWRSTNEKLFF
TRBJ2-7	.	TRBV18	.	TGTGCCAGCTCAAAACAGTCCAGCTCCTACGAGCAGTACTTC	CASSKQSSSYEQYF
TRBJ2-7	.	TRBV6-5	.	TGTGCCAGCAGCGCGGCCGGCGGGGTTTTATACGAGCAGTACTTC	CASSAAGGVLYEQYF